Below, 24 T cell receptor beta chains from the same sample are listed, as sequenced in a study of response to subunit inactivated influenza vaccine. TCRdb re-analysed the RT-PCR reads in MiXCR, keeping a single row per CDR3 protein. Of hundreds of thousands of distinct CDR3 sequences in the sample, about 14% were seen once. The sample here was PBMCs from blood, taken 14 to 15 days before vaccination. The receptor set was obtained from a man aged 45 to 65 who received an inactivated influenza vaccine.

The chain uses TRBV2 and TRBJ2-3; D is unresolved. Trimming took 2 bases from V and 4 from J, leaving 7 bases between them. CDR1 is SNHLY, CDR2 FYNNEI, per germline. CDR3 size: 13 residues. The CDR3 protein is CASSESLPDTQYF. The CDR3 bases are TGTGCCAGCAGTGAAAGCCTCCCAGATACGCAGTATTTT.

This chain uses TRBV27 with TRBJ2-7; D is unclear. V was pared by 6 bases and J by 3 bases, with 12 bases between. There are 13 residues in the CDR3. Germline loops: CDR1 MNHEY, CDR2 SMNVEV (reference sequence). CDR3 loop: CASSDKGLYEQYF. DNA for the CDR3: TGTGCCAGCAGCGATAAGGGCCTCTACGAGCAGTACTTC.

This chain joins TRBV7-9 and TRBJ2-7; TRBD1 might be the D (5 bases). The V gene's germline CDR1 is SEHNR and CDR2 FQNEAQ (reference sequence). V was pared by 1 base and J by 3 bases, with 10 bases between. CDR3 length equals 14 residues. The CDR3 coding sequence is TGTGCCAGCAGCTTAGAAAACAGGTACTACGAGCAGTACTTC. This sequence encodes CASSLENRYYEQYF.

CDR3 DNA: TGTGCCAGCAGCTTTTCACAGGGTAACGAGCAGTACTTC. As protein: CASSFSQGNEQYF. The rearrangement links TRBV7-2 to TRBJ2-7; weak D call: TRBD1 (6 bases). V was shortened by 3 bases and J by 5 bases, with 11 bases between the two germline ends. CDR3 length: 13 residues. Germline V gene sequence: CDR1 SGHTA, CDR2 FQGNSA.

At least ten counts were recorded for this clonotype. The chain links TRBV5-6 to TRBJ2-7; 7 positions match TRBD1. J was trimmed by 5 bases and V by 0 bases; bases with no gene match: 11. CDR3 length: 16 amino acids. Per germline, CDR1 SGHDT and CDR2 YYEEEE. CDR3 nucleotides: TGTGCCAGCAGCTTGGGCTCCGGGACAGCCATCGACGAGCAGTACTTC. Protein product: CASSLGSGTAIDEQYF. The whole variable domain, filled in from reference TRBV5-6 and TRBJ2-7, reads DAGVTQSPTHLIKTRGQQVTLRCSPKSGHDTVSWYQQALGQGPQFIFQYYEEEERQRGNFPDRFSGHQFPNYSSELNVNALLLGDSALYLCASSLGSGTAIDEQYFGPGTRLTVT.

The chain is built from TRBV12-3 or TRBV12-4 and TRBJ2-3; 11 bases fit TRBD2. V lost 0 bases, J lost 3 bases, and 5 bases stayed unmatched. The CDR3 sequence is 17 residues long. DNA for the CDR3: TGTGCCAGCAGTTTAGCAAACCTAGCGGGAGGAACAGATACGCAGTATTTT. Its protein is CASSLANLAGGTDTQYF.

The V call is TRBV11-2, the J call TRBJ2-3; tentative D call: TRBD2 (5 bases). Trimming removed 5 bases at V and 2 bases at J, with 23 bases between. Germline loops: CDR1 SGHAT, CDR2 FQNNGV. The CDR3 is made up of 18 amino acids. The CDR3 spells CASSAFGLAQSYTDTQYF. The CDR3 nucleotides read TGTGCCAGCAGCGCTTTCGGCTTAGCGCAATCGTACACAGATACGCAGTATTTT.

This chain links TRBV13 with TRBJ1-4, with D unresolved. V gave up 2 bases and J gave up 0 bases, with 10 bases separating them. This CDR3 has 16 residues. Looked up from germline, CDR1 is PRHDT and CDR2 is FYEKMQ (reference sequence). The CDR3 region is CASSLRARATNEKLFF. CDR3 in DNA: TGTGCCAGCAGCTTACGAGCCCGTGCAACTAATGAAAAACTGTTTTTT.

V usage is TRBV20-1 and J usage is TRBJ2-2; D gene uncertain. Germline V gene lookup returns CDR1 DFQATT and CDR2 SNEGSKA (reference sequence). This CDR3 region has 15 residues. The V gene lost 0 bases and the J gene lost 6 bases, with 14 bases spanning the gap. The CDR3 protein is CSARDPRRRPGELFF. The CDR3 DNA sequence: TGCAGTGCTAGAGATCCCCGTCGGCGGCCCGGGGAGCTGTTTTTT.

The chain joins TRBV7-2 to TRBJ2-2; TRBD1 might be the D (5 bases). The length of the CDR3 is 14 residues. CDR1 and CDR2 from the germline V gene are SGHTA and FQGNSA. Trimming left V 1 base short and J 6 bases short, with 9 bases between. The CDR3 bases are TGTGCCAGCAGCTTAGTAGGGGCCGCCGGGGAGCTGTTTTTT. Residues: CASSLVGAAGELFF.

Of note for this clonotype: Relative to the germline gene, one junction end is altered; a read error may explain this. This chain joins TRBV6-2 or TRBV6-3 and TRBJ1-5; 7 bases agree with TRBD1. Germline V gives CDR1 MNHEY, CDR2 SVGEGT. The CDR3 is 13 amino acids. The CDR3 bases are TGTGCCAGCCATCGGGACAGCAATCAGCCCCGGCATTTT. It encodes CASHRDSNQPRHF.

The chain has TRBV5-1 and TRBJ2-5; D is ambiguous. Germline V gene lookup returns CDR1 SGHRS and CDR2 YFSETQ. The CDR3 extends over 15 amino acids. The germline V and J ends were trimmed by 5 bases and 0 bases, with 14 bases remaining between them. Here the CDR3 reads CASRKRTEYQETQYF. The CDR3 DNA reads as TGCGCCAGCAGGAAGAGGACGGAGTACCAAGAGACCCAGTACTTC.

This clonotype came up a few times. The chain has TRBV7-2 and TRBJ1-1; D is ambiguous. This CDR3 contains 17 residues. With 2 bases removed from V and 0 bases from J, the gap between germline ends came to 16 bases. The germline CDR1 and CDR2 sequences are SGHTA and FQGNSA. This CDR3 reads CASSLITASRMNTEAFF. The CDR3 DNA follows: TGTGCCAGCAGCTTAATTACCGCTTCTCGTATGAACACTGAAGCTTTCTTT.

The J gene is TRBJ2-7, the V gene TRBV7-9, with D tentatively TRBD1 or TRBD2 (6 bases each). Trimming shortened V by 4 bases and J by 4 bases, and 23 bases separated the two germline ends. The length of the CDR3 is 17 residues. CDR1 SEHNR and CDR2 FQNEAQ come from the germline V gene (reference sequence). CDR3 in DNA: TGTGCCAGCAGCTCCCACCCCCGTGCGGGACACGCATACGAGCAGTACTTC. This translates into CASSSHPRAGHAYEQYF.

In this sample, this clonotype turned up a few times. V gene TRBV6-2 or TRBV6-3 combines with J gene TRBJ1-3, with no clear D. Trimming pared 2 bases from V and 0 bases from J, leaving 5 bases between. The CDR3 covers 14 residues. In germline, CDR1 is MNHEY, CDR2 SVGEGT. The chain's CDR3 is CASSYGRSGNTIYF. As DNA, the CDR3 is TGTGCCAGCAGTTACGGCCGCTCTGGAAACACCATATATTTT.

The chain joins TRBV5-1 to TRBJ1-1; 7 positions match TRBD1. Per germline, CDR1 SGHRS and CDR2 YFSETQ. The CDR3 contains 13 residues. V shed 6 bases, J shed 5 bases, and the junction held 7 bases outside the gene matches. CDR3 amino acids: CASTPTGRTEAFF. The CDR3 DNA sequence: TGCGCCAGCACCCCGACAGGGAGGACTGAAGCTTTCTTT.

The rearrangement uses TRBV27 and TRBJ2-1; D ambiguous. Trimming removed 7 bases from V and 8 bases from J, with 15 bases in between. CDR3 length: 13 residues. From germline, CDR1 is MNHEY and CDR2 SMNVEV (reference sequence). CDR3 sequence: CASNPPPVDEQFF. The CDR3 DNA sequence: TGTGCCAGCAACCCCCCGCCTGTCGATGAGCAGTTCTTC.

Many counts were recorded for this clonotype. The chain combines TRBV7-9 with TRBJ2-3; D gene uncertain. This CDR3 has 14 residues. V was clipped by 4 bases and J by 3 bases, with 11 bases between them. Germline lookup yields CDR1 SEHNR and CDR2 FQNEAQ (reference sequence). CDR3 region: CASSSSPRTDTQYF. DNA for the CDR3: TGTGCCAGCAGCTCATCCCCCCGGACAGATACGCAGTATTTT.

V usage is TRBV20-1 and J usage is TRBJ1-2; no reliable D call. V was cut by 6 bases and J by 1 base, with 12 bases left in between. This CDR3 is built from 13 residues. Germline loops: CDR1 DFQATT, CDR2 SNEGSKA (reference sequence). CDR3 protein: CSAVLGFNYGYTF. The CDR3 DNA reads TGCAGTGCAGTGCTCGGATTTAACTATGGCTACACCTTC.

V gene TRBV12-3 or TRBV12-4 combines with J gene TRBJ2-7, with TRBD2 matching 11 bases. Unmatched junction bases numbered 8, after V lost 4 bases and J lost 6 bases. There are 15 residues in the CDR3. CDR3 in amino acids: CASSSLAGGPREQYF. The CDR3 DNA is TGTGCCAGCAGTTCCTTAGCGGGAGGGCCTCGCGAGCAGTACTTC.

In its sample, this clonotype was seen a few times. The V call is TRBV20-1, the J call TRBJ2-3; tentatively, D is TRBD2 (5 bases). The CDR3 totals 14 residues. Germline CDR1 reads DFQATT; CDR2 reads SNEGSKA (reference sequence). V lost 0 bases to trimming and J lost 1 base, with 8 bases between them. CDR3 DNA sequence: TGCAGTGCTAGAGATAGCGCAGGCACAGATACGCAGTATTTT. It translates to CSARDSAGTDTQYF.

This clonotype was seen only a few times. Here the CDR3 reads CASSLSNVKGYGYTF. DNA of the CDR3: TGCGCCAGCAGCCTATCGAATGTGAAGGGCTATGGCTACACCTTC. The chain is built from TRBV5-1 and TRBJ1-2; D call uncertain. The germline CDR1 and CDR2 sequences are SGHRS and YFSETQ. The ends were cut back, 4 bases at V and 4 bases at J, with 17 bases in the middle. The CDR3 contains 15 residues. The full variable domain, rest sourced from reference TRBV5-1 and TRBJ1-2, is KAGVTQTPRYLIKTRGQQVTLSCSPISGHRSVSWYQQTPGQGLQFLFEYFSETQRNKGNFPGRFSGRQFSNSRSEMNVSTLELGDSALYLCASSLSNVKGYGYTFGSGTRLTVV.

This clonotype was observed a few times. This CDR3 is CASSSIGWGLETQYF. DNA for the CDR3: TGTGCCAGCAGTTCCATTGGATGGGGCTTGGAGACCCAGTACTTC. The chain carries TRBV12-3 or TRBV12-4 and TRBJ2-5; D is possibly TRBD1 (5 bases). Trimming cost V 4 bases and J 5 bases, with 17 bases left between them. The CDR3 is 15 residues long.

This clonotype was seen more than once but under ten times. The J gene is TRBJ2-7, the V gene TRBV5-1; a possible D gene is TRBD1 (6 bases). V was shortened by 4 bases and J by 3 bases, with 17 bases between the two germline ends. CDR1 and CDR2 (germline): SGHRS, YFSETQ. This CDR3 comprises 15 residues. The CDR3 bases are TGCGCCAGCAGCCCCCTAGGAAACAGGGACTACGAGCAGTACTTC. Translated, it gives CASSPLGNRDYEQYF.